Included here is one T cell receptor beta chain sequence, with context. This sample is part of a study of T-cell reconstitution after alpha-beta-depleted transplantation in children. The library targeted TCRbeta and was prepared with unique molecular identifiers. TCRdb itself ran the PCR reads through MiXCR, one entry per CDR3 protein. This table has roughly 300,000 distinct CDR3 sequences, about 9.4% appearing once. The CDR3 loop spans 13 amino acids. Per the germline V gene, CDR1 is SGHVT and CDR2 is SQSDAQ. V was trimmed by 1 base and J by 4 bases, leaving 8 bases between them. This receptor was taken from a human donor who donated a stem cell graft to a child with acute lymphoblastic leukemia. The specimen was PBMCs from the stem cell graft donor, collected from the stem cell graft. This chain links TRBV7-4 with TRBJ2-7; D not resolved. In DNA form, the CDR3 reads TGTGCCAGCAGCTTAGGCCCCCATTACGAGCAGTACTTC. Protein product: CASSLGPHYEQYF.